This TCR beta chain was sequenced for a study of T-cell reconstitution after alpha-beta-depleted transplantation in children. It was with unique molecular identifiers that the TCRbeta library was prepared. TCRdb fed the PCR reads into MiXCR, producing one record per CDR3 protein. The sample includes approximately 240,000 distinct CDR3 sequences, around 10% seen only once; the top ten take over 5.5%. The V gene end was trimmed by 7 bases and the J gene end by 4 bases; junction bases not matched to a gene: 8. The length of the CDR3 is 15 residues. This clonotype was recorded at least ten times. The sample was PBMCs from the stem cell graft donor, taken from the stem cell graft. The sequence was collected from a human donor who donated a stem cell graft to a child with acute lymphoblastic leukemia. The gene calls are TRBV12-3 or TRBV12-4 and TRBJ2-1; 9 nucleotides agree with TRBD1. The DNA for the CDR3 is TGTGCCAGCACCGGGGGGACAGGGTTGTACAATGAGCAGTTCTTC. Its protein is CASTGGTGLYNEQFF.